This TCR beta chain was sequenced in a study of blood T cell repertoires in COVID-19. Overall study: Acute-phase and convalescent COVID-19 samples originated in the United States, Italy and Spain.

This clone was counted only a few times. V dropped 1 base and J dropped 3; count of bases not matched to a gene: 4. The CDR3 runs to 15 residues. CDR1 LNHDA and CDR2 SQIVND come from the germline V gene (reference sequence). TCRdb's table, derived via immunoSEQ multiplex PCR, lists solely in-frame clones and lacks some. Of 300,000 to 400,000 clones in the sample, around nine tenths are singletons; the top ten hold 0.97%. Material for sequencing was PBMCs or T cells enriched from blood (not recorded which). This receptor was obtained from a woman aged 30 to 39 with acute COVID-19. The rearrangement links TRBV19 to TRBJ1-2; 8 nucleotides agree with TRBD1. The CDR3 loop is CASSIGPGQDYGYTF. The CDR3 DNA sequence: TGTGCCAGTAGTATAGGCCCGGGACAGGACTATGGCTACACCTTC.